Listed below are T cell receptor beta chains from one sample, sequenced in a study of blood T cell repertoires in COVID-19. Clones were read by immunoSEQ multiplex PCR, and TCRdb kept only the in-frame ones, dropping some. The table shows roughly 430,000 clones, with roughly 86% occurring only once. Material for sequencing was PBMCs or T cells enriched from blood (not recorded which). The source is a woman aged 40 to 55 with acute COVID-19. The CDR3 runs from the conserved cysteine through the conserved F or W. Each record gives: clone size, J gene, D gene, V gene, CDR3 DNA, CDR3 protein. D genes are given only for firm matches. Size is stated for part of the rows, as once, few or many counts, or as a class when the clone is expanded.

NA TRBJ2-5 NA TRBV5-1 TGCGCCAGCAGCGAGGGTACACCGTACCAAGAGACCCAGTACTTC CASSEGTPYQETQYF
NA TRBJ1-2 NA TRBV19 TGTGCCAGTACCCCCTTCGGGGGGAACTATGGCTACACCTTC CASTPFGGNYGYTF
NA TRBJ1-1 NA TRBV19 TGTGCCAGTAGTGCTACAGGGTTCACTGAAGCTTTCTTT CASSATGFTEAFF
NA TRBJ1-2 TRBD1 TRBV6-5 TGTGCCAGCGCACGCTCCCGGGACAGGGCTGGCTACACCTTC CASARSRDRAGYTF
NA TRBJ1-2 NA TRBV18 TGTGCCAGCTCACCATTCGGAGAGAATGGGGGCTACACCTTC CASSPFGENGGYTF
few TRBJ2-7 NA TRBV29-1 TGCAGCGTGTGGACCTCGGGATCCTACGAGCAGTACTTC CSVWTSGSYEQYF
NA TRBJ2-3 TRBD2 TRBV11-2 TGTGCCAGCAGCTTAGTGGGACTAGCGGGGCCCACAGATACGCAGTATTTT CASSLVGLAGPTDTQYF
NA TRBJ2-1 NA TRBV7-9 TGTGCCAGCAGCCCTCCCGGGACTCTCAATGAGCAGTTCTTC CASSPPGTLNEQFF
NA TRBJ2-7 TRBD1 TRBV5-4 TGTGCCAGCAGCTCCTGGACAGGGGGCCACGAGCAGTACTTC CASSSWTGGHEQYF
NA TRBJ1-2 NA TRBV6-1 TGTGCCAGCAGTGATGGAGTTGACTCCAAATTGAGCTACACCTTC CASSDGVDSKLSYTF
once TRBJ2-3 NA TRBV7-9 TGTGCCAGCAGCTCCAGGACGTTCCTTCAGGGGCAGTATTTT CASSSRTFLQGQYF
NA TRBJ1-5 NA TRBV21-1 TGTGCCAGCAGCAAAGTGGACAGGGGAGGGTGTCGTAGCAATCAGCCCCAGCATTTT CASSKVDRGGCRSNQPQHF
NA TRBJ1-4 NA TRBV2 TGTGCCAGCAGACCTAGGGAGGCCCGCAATGAAAAACTGTTTTTT CASRPREARNEKLFF
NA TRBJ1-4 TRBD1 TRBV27 TGTGCCAGCAGTTTCTCCGACAGGGGGCGGAAACTGTTTTTT CASSFSDRGRKLFF
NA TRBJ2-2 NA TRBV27 TGTGCCAGCAGTTTATTTCGGTTGTCGGGGACACCGAACACCGGGGAGCTGTTTTTT CASSLFRLSGTPNTGELFF
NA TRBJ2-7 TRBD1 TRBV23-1 TGCGCCAGCAGTCAAAGGGGGGGGATTGGGACAGGGTACGAGCAGTACTTC CASSQRGGIGTGYEQYF
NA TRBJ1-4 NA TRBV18 TGTGCCAGCTCACCACGCTCGGACAGTTCAACTAATGAAAAACTGTTTTTT CASSPRSDSSTNEKLFF
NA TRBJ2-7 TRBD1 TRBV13 TGTGCCAGCAGCACGACGGGACAGGGCCTCTACGAGCAGTACTTC CASSTTGQGLYEQYF
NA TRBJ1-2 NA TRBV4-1 TGCGCCAGCAGCCCAACCCAGGGAACGGGCGGCTACACCTTC CASSPTQGTGGYTF
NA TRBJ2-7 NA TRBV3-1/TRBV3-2 TGTGCCAGCAGCCAAGGGACATACGGCTACGAGCAGTACTTC CASSQGTYGYEQYF
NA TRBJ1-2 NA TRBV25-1 TGTGCCAGCAGTGAATATAACAGGGACAATGGCTACACCTTC CASSEYNRDNGYTF
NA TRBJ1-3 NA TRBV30 TGTGCCTGGAGTGTACGACACTCGGGAAACACCATATATTTT CAWSVRHSGNTIYF
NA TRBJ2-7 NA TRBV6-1 TGTGCCAGCAGTGATATGCGACACCAACCCGGCTCCTACGAGCAGTACTTC CASSDMRHQPGSYEQYF
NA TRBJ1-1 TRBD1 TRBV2 TGTGCCAGCAGTGAGACAGGGGGTCTCCGGTTAACTGAAGCTTTCTTT CASSETGGLRLTEAFF
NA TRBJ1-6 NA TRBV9 TGTGCCAGCAGCGTAGGCCAGGGATGGGAATCACCCCTCCACTTT CASSVGQGWESPLHF
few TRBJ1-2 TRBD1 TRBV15 TGTGCCACCAGCTGGGACAGGGGAGAGGTCTATGGCTACACCTTC CATSWDRGEVYGYTF
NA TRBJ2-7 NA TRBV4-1 TGCGCCAGCAGCCAAGACGAGGCGAGCCCCTACGAGCAGTACTTC CASSQDEASPYEQYF
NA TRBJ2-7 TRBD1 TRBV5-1 TGCGCCAGCAGTCCAGGGGGCGCGTTAGTGGAAGAGCAGTACTTC CASSPGGALVEEQYF
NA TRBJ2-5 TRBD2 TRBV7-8 TGTGCCAGCAGCTTACGGAGCGGGGGGGCGAAGACCCAGTACTTC CASSLRSGGAKTQYF